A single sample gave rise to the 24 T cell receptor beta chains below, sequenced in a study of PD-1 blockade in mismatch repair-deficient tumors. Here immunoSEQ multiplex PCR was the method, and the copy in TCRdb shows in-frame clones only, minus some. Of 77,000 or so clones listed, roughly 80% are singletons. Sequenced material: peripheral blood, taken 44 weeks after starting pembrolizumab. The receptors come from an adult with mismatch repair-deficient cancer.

The CDR3 reads CASSSDRAHEQYF. The CDR3 region has the DNA TGCGCCAGCAGCTCCGACAGGGCCCACGAGCAGTACTTC. The chain joins TRBV5-1 to TRBJ2-7, with TRBD1 matching over 7 bases. Trimming at V came to 3 bases and at J to 5 bases, leaving 5 bases not matched to a gene. The CDR3 is 13 amino acids. The germline V gene encodes CDR1 SGHRS and CDR2 YFSETQ.

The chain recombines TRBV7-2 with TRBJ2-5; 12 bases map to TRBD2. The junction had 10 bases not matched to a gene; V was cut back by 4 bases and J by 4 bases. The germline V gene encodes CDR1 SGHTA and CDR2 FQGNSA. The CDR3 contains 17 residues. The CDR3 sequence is CASSSLLAGGSVETQYF. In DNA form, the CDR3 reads TGTGCCAGCAGCTCTTTGCTAGCGGGAGGGAGTGTAGAGACCCAGTACTTC. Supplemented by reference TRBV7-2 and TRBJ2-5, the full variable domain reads GAGVSQSPSNKVTEKGKDVELRCDPISGHTALYWYRQSLGQGLEFLIYFQGNSAPDKSGLPSDRFSAERTGGSVSTLTIQRTQQEDSAVYLCASSSLLAGGSVETQYFGPGTRLLVL.

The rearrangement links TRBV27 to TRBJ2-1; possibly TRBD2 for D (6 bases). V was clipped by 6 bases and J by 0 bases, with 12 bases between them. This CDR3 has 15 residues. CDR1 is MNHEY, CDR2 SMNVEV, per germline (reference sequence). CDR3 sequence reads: CASRGGIGSYNEQFF. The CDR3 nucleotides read TGTGCCAGCAGGGGCGGGATTGGCTCCTACAATGAGCAGTTCTTC.

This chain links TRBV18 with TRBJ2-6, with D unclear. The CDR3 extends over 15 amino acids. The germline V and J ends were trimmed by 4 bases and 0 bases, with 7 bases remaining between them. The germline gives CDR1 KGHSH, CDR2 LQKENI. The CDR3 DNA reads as TGTGCCAGCTCACTTCAGACCTCTGGGGCCAACGTCCTGACTTTC. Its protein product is CASSLQTSGANVLTF.

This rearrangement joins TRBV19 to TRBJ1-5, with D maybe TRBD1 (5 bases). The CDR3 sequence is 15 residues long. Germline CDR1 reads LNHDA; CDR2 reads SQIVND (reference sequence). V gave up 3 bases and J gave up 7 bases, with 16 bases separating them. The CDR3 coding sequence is TGTGCCAGTAGTATCGGTCAGGGTGGAGGGCAGCCCCAGCATTTT. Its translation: CASSIGQGGGQPQHF.

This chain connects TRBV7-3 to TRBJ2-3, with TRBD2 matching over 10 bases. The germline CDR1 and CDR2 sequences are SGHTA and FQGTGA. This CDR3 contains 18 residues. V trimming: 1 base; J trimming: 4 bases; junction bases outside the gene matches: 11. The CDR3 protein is CASSLMSSGSSRADTQYF. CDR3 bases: TGTGCCAGCAGCTTAATGTCTAGCGGGAGCAGTCGTGCAGATACGCAGTATTTT.

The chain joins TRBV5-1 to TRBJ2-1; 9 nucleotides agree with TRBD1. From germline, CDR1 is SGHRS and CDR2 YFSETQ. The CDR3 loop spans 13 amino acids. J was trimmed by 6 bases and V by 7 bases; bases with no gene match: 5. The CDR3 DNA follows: TGCGCCAGCTCCGGGACAGGGACCAATGAGCAGTTCTTC. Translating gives CASSGTGTNEQFF.

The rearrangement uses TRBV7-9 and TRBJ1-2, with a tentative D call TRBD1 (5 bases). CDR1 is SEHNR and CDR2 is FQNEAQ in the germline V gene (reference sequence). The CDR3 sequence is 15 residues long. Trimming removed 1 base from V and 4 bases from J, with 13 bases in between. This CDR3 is CASSLGKGRVYGYTF. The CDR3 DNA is TGTGCCAGCAGCTTAGGAAAGGGGCGCGTCTATGGCTACACCTTC.

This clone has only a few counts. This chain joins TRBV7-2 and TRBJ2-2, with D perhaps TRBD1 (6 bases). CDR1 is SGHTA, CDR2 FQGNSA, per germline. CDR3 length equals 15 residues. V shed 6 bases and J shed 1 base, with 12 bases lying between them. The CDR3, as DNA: TGTGCCAGCAGTAAGGAAGGGGGGAACACCGGGGAGCTGTTTTTT. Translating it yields CASSKEGGNTGELFF. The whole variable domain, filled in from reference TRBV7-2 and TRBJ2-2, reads GAGVSQSPSNKVTEKGKDVELRCDPISGHTALYWYRQSLGQGLEFLIYFQGNSAPDKSGLPSDRFSAERTGGSVSTLTIQRTQQEDSAVYLCASSKEGGNTGELFFGEGSRLTVL.

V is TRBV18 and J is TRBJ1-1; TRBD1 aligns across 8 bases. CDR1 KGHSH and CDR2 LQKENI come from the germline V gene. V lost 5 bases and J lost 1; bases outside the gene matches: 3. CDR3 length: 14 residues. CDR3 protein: CASSGDRQNTEAFF. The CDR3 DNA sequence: TGTGCCAGCTCAGGGGACAGGCAGAACACTGAAGCTTTCTTT.

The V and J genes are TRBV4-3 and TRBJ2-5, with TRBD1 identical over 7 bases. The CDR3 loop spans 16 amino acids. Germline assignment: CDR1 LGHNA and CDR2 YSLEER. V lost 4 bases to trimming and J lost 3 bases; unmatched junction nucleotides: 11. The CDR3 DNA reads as TGCGCCAGCAGCCCCGGGGTTGGGACAGTCAAAGAGACCCAGTACTTC. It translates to CASSPGVGTVKETQYF.

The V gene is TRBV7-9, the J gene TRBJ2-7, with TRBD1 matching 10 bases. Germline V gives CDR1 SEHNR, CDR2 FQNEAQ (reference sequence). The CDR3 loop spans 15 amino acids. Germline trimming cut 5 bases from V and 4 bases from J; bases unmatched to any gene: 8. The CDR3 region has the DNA TGTGCCAGCAGCCCCCCGGGACAGGGGCTTTACGAGCAGTACTTC. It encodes CASSPPGQGLYEQYF.

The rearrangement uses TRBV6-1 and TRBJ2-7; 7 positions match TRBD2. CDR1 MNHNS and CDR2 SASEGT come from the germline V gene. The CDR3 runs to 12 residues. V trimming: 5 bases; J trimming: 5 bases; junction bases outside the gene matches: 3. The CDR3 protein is CASSLGGDEQYF. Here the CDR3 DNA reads TGTGCCAGCAGTTTGGGGGGGGACGAGCAGTACTTC.

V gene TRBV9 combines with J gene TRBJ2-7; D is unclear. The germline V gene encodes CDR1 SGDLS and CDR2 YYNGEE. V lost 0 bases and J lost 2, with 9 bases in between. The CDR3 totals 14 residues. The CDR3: CASSVAVGPYEQYF. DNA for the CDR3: TGTGCCAGCAGCGTAGCTGTTGGTCCCTACGAGCAGTACTTC.

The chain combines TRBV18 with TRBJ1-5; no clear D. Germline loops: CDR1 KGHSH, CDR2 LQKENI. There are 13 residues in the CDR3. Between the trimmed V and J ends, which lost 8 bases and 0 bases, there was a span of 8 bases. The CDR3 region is CASAQHSNQPQHF. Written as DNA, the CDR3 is TGTGCCAGCGCCCAGCATAGCAATCAGCCCCAGCATTTT.

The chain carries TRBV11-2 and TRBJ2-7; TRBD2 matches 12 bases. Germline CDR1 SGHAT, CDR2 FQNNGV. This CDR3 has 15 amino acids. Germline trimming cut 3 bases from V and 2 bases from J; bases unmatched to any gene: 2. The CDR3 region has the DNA TGTGCCAGCAGCTTGACTAGCGGGGGACCCTACGAGCAGTACTTC. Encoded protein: CASSLTSGGPYEQYF.

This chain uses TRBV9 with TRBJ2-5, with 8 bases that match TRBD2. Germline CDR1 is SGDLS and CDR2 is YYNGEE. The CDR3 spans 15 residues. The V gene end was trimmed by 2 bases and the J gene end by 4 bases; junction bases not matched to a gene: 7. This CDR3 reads CASSVSTSARETQYF. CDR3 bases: TGTGCCAGCAGCGTTTCGACTAGCGCACGAGAGACCCAGTACTTC.

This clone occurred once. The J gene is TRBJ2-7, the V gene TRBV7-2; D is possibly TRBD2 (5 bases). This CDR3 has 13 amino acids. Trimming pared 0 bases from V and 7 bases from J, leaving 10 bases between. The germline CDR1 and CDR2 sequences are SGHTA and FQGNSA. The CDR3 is CASSLAGVGEQYF. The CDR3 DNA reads TGTGCCAGCAGCTTAGCGGGAGTGGGGGAGCAGTACTTC.

The CDR3 sequence: CASSPNRDRNEQFF. CDR3 in DNA: TGTGCCAGCTCACCCAACCGGGACAGAAATGAGCAGTTCTTC. J is TRBJ2-1 and V is TRBV18; 7 bases map to TRBD1. V lost 3 bases and J lost 7; bases outside the gene matches: 6. CDR3 length: 14 residues. Germline V gene lookup returns CDR1 KGHSH and CDR2 LQKENI.

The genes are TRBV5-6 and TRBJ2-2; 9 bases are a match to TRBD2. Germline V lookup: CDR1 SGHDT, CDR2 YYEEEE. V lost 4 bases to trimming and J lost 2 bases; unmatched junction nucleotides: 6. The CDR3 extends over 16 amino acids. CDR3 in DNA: TGTGCCAGCAGCATCGCTAGCGGGGTCAACACCGGGGAGCTGTTTTTT. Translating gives CASSIASGVNTGELFF.

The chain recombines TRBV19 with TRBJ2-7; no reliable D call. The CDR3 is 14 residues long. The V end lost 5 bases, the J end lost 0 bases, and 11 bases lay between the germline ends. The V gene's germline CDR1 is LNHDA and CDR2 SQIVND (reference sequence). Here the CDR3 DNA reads TGTGCCAGTAGTTTCGACATATTCTCCTACGAGCAGTACTTC. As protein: CASSFDIFSYEQYF.

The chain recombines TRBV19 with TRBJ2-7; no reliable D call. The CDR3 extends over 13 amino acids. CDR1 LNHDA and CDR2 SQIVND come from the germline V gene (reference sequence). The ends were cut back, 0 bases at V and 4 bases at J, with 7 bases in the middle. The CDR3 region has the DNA TGTGCCAGTAGTATAGATCCGAGGTACGAGCAGTACTTC. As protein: CASSIDPRYEQYF.

The DNA for the CDR3 is TGTGCTAGTGGAGACCGCAGACGATCCTACGAGCAGTACTTC. Protein sequence: CASGDRRRSYEQYF. The V gene is TRBV12-5, the J gene TRBJ2-7; D is undetermined. Germline V gene data show CDR1 as LGHNT and CDR2 as FRNRAP. The CDR3 is 14 residues long. The V end lost 6 bases, the J end lost 1 base, and 13 bases lay between the germline ends.

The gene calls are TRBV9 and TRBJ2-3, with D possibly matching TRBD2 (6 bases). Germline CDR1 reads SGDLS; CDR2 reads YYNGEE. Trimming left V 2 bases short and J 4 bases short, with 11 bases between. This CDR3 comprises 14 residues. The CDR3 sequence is CASSVRGAPDTQYF. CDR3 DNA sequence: TGTGCCAGCAGCGTCCGCGGGGCCCCAGATACGCAGTATTTT.